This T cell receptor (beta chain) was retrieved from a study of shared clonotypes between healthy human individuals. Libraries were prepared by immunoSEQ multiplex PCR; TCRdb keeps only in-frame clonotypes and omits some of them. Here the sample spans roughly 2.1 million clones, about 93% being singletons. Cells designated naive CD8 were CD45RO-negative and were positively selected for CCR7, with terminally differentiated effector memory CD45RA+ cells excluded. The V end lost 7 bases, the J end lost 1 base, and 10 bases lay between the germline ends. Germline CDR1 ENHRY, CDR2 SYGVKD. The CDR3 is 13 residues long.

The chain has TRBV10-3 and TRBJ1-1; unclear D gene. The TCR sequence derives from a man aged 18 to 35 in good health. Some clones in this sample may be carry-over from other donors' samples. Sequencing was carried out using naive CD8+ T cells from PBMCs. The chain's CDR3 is CAITAATNTEAFF. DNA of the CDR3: TGTGCCATCACGGCTGCGACGAACACTGAAGCTTTCTTT.